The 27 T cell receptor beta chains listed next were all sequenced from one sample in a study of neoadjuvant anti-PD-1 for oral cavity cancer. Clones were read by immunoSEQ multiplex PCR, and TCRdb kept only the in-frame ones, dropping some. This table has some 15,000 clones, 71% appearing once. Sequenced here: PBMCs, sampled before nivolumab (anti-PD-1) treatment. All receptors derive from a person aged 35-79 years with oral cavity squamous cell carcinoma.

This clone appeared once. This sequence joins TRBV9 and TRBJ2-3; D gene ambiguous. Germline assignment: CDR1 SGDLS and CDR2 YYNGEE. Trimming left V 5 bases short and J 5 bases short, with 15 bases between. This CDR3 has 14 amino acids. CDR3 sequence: CASRSTGAGDTQYF. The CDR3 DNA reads TGTGCCAGCAGGTCCACTGGAGCCGGAGATACGCAGTATTTT.

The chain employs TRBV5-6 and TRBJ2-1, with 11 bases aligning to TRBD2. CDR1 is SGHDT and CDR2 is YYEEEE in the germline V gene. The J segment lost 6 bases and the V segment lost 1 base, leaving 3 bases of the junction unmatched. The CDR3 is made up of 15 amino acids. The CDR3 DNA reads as TGTGCCAGCAGCTTGCTAGCGGGGGGTCTCAATGAGCAGTTCTTC. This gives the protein CASSLLAGGLNEQFF.

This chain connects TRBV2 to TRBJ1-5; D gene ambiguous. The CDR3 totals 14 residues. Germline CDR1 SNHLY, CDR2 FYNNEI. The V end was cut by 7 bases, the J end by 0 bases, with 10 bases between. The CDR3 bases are TGTGCCAGCATGTTGGCCTTTAGCAATCAGCCCCAGCATTTT. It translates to CASMLAFSNQPQHF.

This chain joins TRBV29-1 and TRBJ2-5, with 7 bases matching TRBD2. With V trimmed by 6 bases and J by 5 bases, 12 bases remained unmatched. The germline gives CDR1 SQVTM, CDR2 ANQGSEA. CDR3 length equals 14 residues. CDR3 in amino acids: CSVTSHGGLETQYF. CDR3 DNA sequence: TGCAGCGTAACTAGCCACGGGGGGTTGGAGACCCAGTACTTC.

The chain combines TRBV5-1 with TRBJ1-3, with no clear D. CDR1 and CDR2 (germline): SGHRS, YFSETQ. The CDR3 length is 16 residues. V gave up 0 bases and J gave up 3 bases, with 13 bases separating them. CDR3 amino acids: CASSLVGALYGNTIYF. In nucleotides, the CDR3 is TGCGCCAGCAGCTTGGTGGGAGCCTTGTATGGAAACACCATATATTTT.

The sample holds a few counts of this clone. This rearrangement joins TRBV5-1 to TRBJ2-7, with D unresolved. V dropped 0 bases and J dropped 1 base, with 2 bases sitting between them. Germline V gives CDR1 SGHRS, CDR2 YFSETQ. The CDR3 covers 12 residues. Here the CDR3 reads CASSLVSYEQYF. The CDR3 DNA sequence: TGCGCCAGCAGCTTGGTGTCCTACGAGCAGTACTTC.

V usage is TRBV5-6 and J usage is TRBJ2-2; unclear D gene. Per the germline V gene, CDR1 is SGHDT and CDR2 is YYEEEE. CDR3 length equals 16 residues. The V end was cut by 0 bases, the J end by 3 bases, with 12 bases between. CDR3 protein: CASSLASAIHTGELFF. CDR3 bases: TGTGCCAGCAGCTTGGCAAGCGCAATTCACACCGGGGAGCTGTTTTTT.

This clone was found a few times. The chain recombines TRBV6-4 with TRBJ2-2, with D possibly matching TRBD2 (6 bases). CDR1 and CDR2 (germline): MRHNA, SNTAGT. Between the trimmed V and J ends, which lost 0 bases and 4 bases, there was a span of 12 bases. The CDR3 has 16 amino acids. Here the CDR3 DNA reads TGTGCCAGCAGTGACTCCCCTAGCGCGATCACCGGGGAGCTGTTTTTT. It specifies CASSDSPSAITGELFF.

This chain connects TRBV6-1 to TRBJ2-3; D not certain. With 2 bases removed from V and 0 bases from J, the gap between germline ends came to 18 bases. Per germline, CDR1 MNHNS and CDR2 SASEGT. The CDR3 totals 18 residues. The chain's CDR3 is CASSELGIQTLSTDTQYF. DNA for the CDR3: TGTGCCAGCAGTGAATTGGGCATACAAACCCTTAGCACAGATACGCAGTATTTT.

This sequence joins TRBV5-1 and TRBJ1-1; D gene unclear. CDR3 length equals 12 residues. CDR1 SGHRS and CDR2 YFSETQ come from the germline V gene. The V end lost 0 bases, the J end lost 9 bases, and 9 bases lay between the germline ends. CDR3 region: CASSLAGGKAFF. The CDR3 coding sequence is TGCGCCAGCAGCTTGGCAGGCGGGAAAGCTTTCTTT.

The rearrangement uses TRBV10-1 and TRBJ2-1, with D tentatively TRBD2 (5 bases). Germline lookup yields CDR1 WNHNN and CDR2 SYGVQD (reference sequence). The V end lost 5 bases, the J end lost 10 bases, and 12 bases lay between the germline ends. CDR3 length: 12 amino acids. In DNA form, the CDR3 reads TGCGCCAGCAGTCTGGCTGGCGGGGAGCAGTTCTTC. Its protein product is CASSLAGGEQFF.

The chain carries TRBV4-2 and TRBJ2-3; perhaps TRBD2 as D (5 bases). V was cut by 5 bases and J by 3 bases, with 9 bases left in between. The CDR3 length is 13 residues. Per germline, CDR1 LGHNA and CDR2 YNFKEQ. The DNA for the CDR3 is TGTGCCAGCAGCGACCCGGGAACAGATACGCAGTATTTT. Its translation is CASSDPGTDTQYF.

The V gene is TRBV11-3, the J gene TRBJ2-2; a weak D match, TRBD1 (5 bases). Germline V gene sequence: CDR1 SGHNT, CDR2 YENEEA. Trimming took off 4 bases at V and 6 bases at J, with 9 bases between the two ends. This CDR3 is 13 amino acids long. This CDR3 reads CASSSRDPGELFF. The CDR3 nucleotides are TGTGCCAGCAGCTCCAGGGATCCCGGGGAGCTGTTTTTT.

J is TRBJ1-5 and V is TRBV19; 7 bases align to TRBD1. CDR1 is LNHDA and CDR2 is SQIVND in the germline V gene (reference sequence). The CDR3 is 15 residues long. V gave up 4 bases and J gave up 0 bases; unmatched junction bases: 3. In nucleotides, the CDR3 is TGTGCCAGTAGTAAAGGGGGCTATAGCAATCAGCCCCAGCATTTT. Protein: CASSKGGYSNQPQHF. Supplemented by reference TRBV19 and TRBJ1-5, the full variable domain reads DGGITQSPKYLFRKEGQNVTLSCEQNLNHDAMYWYRQDPGQGLRLIYYSQIVNDFQKGDIAEGYSVSREKKESFPLTVTSAQKNPTAFYLCASSKGGYSNQPQHFGDGTRLSIL.

This chain's CDR3 is CASSRDTVYGYTF. Written as DNA, the CDR3 is TGTGCCAGCAGCAGAGACACCGTCTATGGCTACACCTTC. The gene calls are TRBV5-6 and TRBJ1-2; D ambiguous. This CDR3 spans 13 amino acids. The V and J ends lost 4 bases and 4 bases respectively, with 11 bases between them. The V gene's germline CDR1 is SGHDT and CDR2 YYEEEE.

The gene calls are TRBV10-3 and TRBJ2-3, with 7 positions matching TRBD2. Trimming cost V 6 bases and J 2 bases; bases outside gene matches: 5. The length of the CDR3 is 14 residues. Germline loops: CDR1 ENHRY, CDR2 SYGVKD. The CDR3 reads CAISGTTTTDTQYF. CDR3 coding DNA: TGTGCCATCAGCGGGACTACCACCACAGATACGCAGTATTTT.

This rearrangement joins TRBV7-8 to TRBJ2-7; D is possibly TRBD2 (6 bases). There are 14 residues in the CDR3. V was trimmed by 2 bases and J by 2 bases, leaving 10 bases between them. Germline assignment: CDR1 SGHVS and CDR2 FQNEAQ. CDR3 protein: CASSLRRTTYEQYF. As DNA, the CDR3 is TGTGCCAGCAGCTTACGACGGACTACCTACGAGCAGTACTTC. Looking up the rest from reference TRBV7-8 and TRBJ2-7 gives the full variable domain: GAGVSQSPRYKVAKRGQDVALRCDPISGHVSLFWYQQALGQGPEFLTYFQNEAQLDKSGLPSDRFFAERPEGSVSTLKIQRTQQEDSAVYLCASSLRRTTYEQYFGPGTRLTVT.

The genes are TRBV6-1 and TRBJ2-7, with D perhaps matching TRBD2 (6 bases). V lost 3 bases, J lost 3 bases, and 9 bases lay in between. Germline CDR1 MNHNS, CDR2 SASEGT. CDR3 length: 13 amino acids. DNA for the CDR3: TGTGCCAGCAGTGACGTCGGGGGCTACGAGCAGTACTTC. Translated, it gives CASSDVGGYEQYF.

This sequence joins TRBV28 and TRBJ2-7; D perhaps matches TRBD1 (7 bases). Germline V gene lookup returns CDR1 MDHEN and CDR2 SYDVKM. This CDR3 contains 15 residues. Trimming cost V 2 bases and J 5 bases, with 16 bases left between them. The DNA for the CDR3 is TGTGCCAGCAGTTTAGGGCTGACAGGGACTGACGAGCAGTACTTC. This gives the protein CASSLGLTGTDEQYF.

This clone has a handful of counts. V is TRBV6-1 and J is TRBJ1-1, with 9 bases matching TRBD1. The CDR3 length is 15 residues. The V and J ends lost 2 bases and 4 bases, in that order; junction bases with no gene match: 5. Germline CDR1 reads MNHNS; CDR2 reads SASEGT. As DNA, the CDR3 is TGTGCCAGCAGTGAAAGGGACAGGGTGGGCACTGAAGCTTTCTTT. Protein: CASSERDRVGTEAFF.

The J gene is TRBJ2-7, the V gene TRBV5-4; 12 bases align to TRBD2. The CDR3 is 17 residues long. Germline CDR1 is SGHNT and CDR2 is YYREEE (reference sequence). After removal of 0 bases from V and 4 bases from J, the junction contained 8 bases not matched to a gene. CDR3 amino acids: CASSLGPSGRAAYEQYF. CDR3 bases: TGTGCCAGCAGCTTGGGGCCTAGCGGGAGGGCCGCTTACGAGCAGTACTTC.

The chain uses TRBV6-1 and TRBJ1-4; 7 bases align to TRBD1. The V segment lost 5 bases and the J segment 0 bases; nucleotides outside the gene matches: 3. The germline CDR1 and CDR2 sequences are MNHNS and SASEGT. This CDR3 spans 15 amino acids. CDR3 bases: TGTGCCAGCAGTCTAGGGACAGCAACTAATGAAAAACTGTTTTTT. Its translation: CASSLGTATNEKLFF.

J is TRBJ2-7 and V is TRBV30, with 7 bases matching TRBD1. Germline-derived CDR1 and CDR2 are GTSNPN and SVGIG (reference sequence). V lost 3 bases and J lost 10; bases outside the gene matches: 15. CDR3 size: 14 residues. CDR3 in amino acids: CAWRSDYRGTGQYF. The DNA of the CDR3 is TGTGCCTGGAGGTCCGATTACAGGGGAACGGGCCAGTACTTC.

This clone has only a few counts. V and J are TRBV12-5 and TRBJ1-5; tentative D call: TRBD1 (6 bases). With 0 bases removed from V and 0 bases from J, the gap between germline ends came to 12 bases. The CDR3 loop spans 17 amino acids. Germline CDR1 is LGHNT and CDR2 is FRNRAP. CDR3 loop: CASGLVLGTPSNQPQHF. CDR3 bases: TGTGCTAGTGGTTTGGTCCTCGGGACACCTAGCAATCAGCCCCAGCATTTT.

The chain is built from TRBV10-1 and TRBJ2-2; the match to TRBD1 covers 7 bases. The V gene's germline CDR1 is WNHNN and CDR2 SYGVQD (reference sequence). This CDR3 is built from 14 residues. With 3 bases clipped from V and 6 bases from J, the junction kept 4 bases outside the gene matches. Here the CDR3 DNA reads TGCGCCAGCAGTGAAACTACAGGGGCCGGGGAGCTGTTTTTT. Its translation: CASSETTGAGELFF.

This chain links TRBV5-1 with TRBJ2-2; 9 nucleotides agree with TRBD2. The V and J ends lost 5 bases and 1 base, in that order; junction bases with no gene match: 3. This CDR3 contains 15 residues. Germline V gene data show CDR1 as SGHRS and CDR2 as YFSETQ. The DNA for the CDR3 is TGCGCCAGCAGGTCGACTAGCGGGAACACCGGGGAGCTGTTTTTT. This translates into CASRSTSGNTGELFF.

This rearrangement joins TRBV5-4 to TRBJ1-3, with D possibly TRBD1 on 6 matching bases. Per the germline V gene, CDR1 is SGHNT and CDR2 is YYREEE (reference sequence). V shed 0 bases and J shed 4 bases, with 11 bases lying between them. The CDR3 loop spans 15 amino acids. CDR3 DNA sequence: TGTGCCAGCAGCTTGGCCGGGGGGGCCGGAAACACCATATATTTT. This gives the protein CASSLAGGAGNTIYF.